Listed below are T cell receptor beta chains from one sample, sequenced in a study of cytomegalovirus exposure and HLA in healthy donors. TCRdb's copy holds only in-frame clones and misses some; the assay was immunoSEQ multiplex PCR. The table records around 120,000 clones, 80% of them present only once. The sample consisted of PBMCs. The receptor source for this set is a female donor in good health and CMV-seropositive. Both conserved end residues are part of each CDR3. D genes are given only for firm matches. Expanded clones get a size class; other rows say once, few or many, or leave the size out.

V	J	D	size	DNA	CDR3
TRBV6-6	TRBJ2-5	.	.	TGTGCCAGCAGTTACTCGTTAAACCAAGAGACCCAGTACTTC	CASSYSLNQETQYF
TRBV4-1	TRBJ2-2	.	.	TGCGCCAGCAGCCAAGGGTATGGGAGCACGAACACCGGGGAGCTGTTTTTT	CASSQGYGSTNTGELFF
TRBV27	TRBJ2-5	.	.	TGTGCCAGCAGTCCGCGGAGGGCCCCCTCGGTGGAGACCCAGTACTTC	CASSPRRAPSVETQYF
TRBV4-3	TRBJ2-2	.	.	TGCGCCAGCAGCCCCTCAAGGGGGAACACCGGGGAGCTGTTTTTT	CASSPSRGNTGELFF
TRBV10-3	TRBJ2-7	.	.	TGTGCCATCAGTGACTACTACGAGCAGTACTTC	CAISDYYEQYF
TRBV7-2	TRBJ1-1	.	.	TGTGCCAGCAGCTTAGCGGGCTTTATGAACACTGAAGCTTTCTTT	CASSLAGFMNTEAFF
TRBV19	TRBJ1-2	.	.	TGTGCCAGTAGTATCGGCAGGCAGGTCCTCTATGGCTACACCTTC	CASSIGRQVLYGYTF
TRBV7-2	TRBJ2-6	TRBD1	.	TGTGCCAGCAGCCCTGGACAGGGGCTCCCTGGGGCCAACGTCCTGACTTTC	CASSPGQGLPGANVLTF
TRBV5-1	TRBJ1-4	.	.	TGCGCCAGCAGCACCTTTGAGGCAACTAATGAAAAACTGTTTTTT	CASSTFEATNEKLFF
TRBV28	TRBJ2-7	TRBD1	.	TGTGCCAGCAGCCCGGTACGTTCGACAGGGGGATCCTACGAGCAGTACTTC	CASSPVRSTGGSYEQYF
TRBV7-9	TRBJ1-1	.	.	TGTGCCAGCAGCTGGAGACAGGAAACTAACACTGAAGCTTTCTTT	CASSWRQETNTEAFF
TRBV19	TRBJ1-4	TRBD1	once	TGTGCCAGTAGTATTCGCTGGGGACAGGGTTCCGTCGGGGGGGAAAAACTGTTTTTT	CASSIRWGQGSVGGEKLFF
TRBV5-1	TRBJ2-5	.	.	TGCGCCAGCAGCTTGGGAAGCGGTCAAGAGACCCAGTACTTC	CASSLGSGQETQYF
TRBV7-9	TRBJ1-2	TRBD1	.	TGTGCCAGCAGCTGGACATTGACAGGGGCGAACTATGGCTACACCTTC	CASSWTLTGANYGYTF
TRBV10-3	TRBJ1-2	TRBD1	.	TGTGCCATCAGTGAGTCGACTCAGAAGGTGATTCGGGACAGGTTGTTTAACTATGGCTACACCTTC	CAISESTQKVIRDRLFNYGYTF
TRBV7-2	TRBJ1-5	.	.	TGTGCCAGCAGCTTAAGAGGGGGACCTGCTTCGGTGTGGCCCCAGCATTTT	CASSLRGGPASVWPQHF
TRBV2	TRBJ2-7	.	few	TGTGCCAGCACCGGAGGGGAGGTCGAGCAGTACTTC	CASTGGEVEQYF
TRBV4-2	TRBJ2-7	TRBD1	.	TGTGCCAGCAGCCAAGGGGTAGGGACAGGGGTGTACGAGCAGTACTTC	CASSQGVGTGVYEQYF